One and the same sample provided the 20 T cell receptor beta chains below, sequenced in a study of human T cells and chemical hapten exposure. One entry per CDR3 protein, called by TCRdb with MiXCR from the RACE reads. The sample has 190,000 or so distinct CDR3 sequences; about 25% are singletons. The time point denotes: patch test 3, about 24 weeks after DPC sensitization. Specified treatment: therapeutic diphenylcyclopropenone sensitization with weekly scalp DPC. The input for sequencing was whole blood, taken in connection with sensitization to the hapten diphenylcyclopropenone (DPC). All receptors derive from a woman aged 40 to 50 with alopecia areata. Some clones in this sample may be carry-over from other donors' samples.

V gene TRBV25-1 combines with J gene TRBJ2-7, with D perhaps TRBD1 or TRBD2 (5 bases each). Trimming shortened V by 8 bases and J by 0 bases, and 14 bases separated the two germline ends. Germline CDR1 reads MGHDK; CDR2 reads SYGVNS. The CDR3 totals 14 residues. The DNA for the CDR3 is TGTGCCAGCGCTGGGACGGCGAGCTCCTACGAGCAGTACTTC. Residues: CASAGTASSYEQYF.

The chain links TRBV19 to TRBJ2-7; the match to TRBD2 covers 12 bases. Germline V lookup: CDR1 LNHDA, CDR2 SQIVND (reference sequence). Trimming removed 6 bases from V and 3 bases from J; junction bases left unmatched: 18. The CDR3 consists of 19 residues. CDR3 in DNA: TGTGCCAGTAGCAGGACCGGGACTAGCGGGCGCTCCTCCAGCTACGAGCAGTACTTC. Its protein is CASSRTGTSGRSSSYEQYF. The entire variable domain, with the rest obtained from reference TRBV19 and TRBJ2-7, is as follows: DGGITQSPKYLFRKEGQNVTLSCEQNLNHDAMYWYRQDPGQGLRLIYYSQIVNDFQKGDIAEGYSVSREKKESFPLTVTSAQKNPTAFYLCASSRTGTSGRSSSYEQYFGPGTRLTVT.

This clonotype was seen a handful of times. V usage is TRBV10-3 and J usage is TRBJ2-7, with TRBD1 matching 7 bases. The CDR3 totals 13 residues. Losses at the gene ends were 10 bases for V and 7 bases for J; bases not matched to a gene: 13. Looked up from germline, CDR1 is ENHRY and CDR2 is SYGVKD. CDR3 sequence reads: CATWDSPLGEQYF. CDR3 coding DNA: TGTGCCACTTGGGACAGTCCCCTAGGGGAGCAGTACTTC.

The chain combines TRBV28 with TRBJ2-7; no firm D call. Germline V lookup: CDR1 MDHEN, CDR2 SYDVKM. Between the trimmed V and J ends, which lost 4 bases and 7 bases, there was a span of 11 bases. This CDR3 region has 12 residues. CDR3 sequence (DNA): TGTGCCAGCAGTTCTGGCTCGCGGGAGCAGTACTTC. It codes for CASSSGSREQYF.

CDR3 loop: CASSQGDEQYF. The DNA of the CDR3 is TGTGCCAGCAGCCAGGGGGACGAGCAGTACTTC. The chain joins TRBV14 to TRBJ2-7; either TRBD1 or TRBD2 may fit D (5 bases each). Germline CDR1 SGHDN, CDR2 FVKESK. The CDR3 has 11 residues. Trimming shortened V by 3 bases and J by 5 bases, and 5 bases separated the two germline ends.

This sequence joins TRBV27 and TRBJ1-2, with 7 bases lining up with TRBD1. Looked up from germline, CDR1 is MNHEY and CDR2 is SMNVEV (reference sequence). The junction had 8 bases not matched to a gene; V was cut back by 2 bases and J by 5 bases. There are 15 residues in the CDR3. DNA for the CDR3: TGTGCCAGCAGTTTAACCCCGGGACAGATATATGGCTACACCTTC. It translates to CASSLTPGQIYGYTF.

The chain links TRBV7-2 to TRBJ2-3, with 9 bases lining up with TRBD2. This CDR3 has 16 residues. Germline CDR1 SGHTA, CDR2 FQGNSA. After removal of 1 base from V and 1 base from J, the junction contained 3 bases not matched to a gene. The CDR3: CASSLGGGVGTDTQYF. CDR3 nucleotides: TGTGCCAGCAGCTTAGGCGGGGGGGTGGGCACAGATACGCAGTATTTT.

V gene TRBV20-1 combines with J gene TRBJ2-7, with TRBD2 matching over 11 bases. The junction had 3 bases not matched to a gene; V was cut back by 2 bases and J by 3 bases. The CDR3 contains 14 residues. Germline CDR1 reads DFQATT; CDR2 reads SNEGSKA (reference sequence). CDR3 loop: CSARLAGGSYEQYF. The DNA for the CDR3 is TGCAGTGCTAGACTAGCGGGAGGTAGCTACGAGCAGTACTTC.

The rearrangement links TRBV10-3 to TRBJ2-5, with 7 bases that match TRBD1. The CDR3 length is 15 residues. The trim removed 4 bases at V and 5 bases at J, leaving 10 bases unmatched. The germline gives CDR1 ENHRY, CDR2 SYGVKD. CDR3: CAISGGTGERETQYF. CDR3 nucleotides: TGTGCCATCAGTGGCGGTACAGGGGAGAGGGAGACCCAGTACTTC.

The sample holds one count of this clonotype. The rearrangement uses TRBV5-4 and TRBJ2-5; D is perhaps TRBD2 (6 bases). Trimming took 4 bases from V and 2 from J, leaving 15 bases between them. Per germline, CDR1 SGHNT and CDR2 YYREEE (reference sequence). This CDR3 has 15 residues. The DNA for the CDR3 is TGTGCCAGCAGCGGACGGACGGGGGAGCAAGAGACCCAGTACTTC. Protein: CASSGRTGEQETQYF.

This clonotype was found a few times. The rearrangement uses TRBV10-3 and TRBJ1-4; maybe TRBD1 (5 bases). CDR1 and CDR2 (germline): ENHRY, SYGVKD. The V end was cut by 3 bases, the J end by 6 bases, with 8 bases between. This CDR3 comprises 13 residues. In DNA form, the CDR3 reads TGTGCCATCAGTGACCAGGGAGATGAAAAACTGTTTTTT. This encodes CAISDQGDEKLFF.

This clonotype was found a few times. The chain carries TRBV29-1 and TRBJ2-7; 7 nucleotides agree with TRBD2. The CDR3 consists of 11 residues. The V segment lost 8 bases and the J segment 5 bases; nucleotides outside the gene matches: 6. CDR1 and CDR2 (germline): SQVTM, ANQGSEA. The CDR3 spells CSFGGVDEQYF. The CDR3 DNA follows: TGCAGCTTTGGGGGGGTGGACGAGCAGTACTTC.

This clonotype was picked up a small number of times. The chain joins TRBV20-1 to TRBJ2-1; 12 bases map to TRBD2. CDR1 is DFQATT, CDR2 SNEGSKA, per germline (reference sequence). V was clipped by 1 base and J by 9 bases; unmatched bases: 7. The CDR3 covers 15 residues. The CDR3 spells CSARGSSGREFEQFF. The DNA of the CDR3 is TGCAGTGCTAGAGGGTCTAGCGGGAGGGAATTTGAGCAGTTCTTC.

V and J are TRBV20-1 and TRBJ1-2, with 12 bases identical to TRBD1. V lost 3 bases, J lost 7 bases, and 12 bases stayed unmatched. From germline, CDR1 is DFQATT and CDR2 SNEGSKA (reference sequence). This CDR3 has 16 residues. The DNA for the CDR3 is TGCAGTGCTAGTCGGGACAGGGGGCGCGTACGAGGTGGCTACACCTTC. This sequence encodes CSASRDRGRVRGGYTF.

The sample holds a few counts of this clonotype. The chain is built from TRBV7-2 and TRBJ2-2, with D perhaps TRBD2 (5 bases). V lost 3 bases and J lost 6, with 11 bases in between. This CDR3 contains 14 residues. Germline CDR1 and CDR2: SGHTA and FQGNSA. This CDR3 is CASSFGQRAGELFF. The CDR3, as DNA: TGTGCCAGCAGCTTCGGGCAGAGGGCCGGGGAGCTGTTTTTT.

This clonotype has more than one count but fewer than ten. The chain carries TRBV10-3 and TRBJ2-1; 14 bases line up with TRBD2. J gave up 6 bases and V 11 bases, and 3 bases lay outside the gene matches. Germline V lookup: CDR1 ENHRY, CDR2 SYGVKD. The CDR3 has 13 amino acids. CDR3 sequence (DNA): TGTGCCGTCGGACTAGCGGGAGGCAATGAGCAGTTCTTC. Its protein product is CAVGLAGGNEQFF.

The V gene is TRBV4-3, the J gene TRBJ1-6; no firm D call. The germline V gene has CDR1 LGHNA and CDR2 YSLEER. Trimming left V 0 bases short and J 2 bases short, with 8 bases between. CDR3 size: 16 residues. The CDR3 is CASSQDKAAYNSPLHF. The CDR3, as DNA: TGCGCCAGCAGCCAAGATAAGGCCGCCTATAATTCACCCCTCCACTTT.

The gene calls are TRBV5-1 and TRBJ2-1, with a tentative D call TRBD2 (6 bases). Trimming took off 1 base at V and 5 bases at J, with 13 bases between the two ends. The CDR3 is 15 amino acids. CDR1 and CDR2 (germline): SGHRS, YFSETQ. CDR3 residues: CASSLTSPANNEQFF. In nucleotides, the CDR3 is TGCGCCAGCAGCTTGACTAGCCCGGCCAACAATGAGCAGTTCTTC.

This clonotype occurred many times. The V gene is TRBV29-1, the J gene TRBJ1-2, with D possibly TRBD1 on 6 matching bases. The V gene lost 4 bases and the J gene lost 4 bases, with 10 bases spanning the gap. There are 12 residues in the CDR3. Germline CDR1 and CDR2: SQVTM and ANQGSEA. This chain's CDR3 is CSVGGRSYGYTF. The CDR3 region has the DNA TGCAGCGTTGGGGGGCGGTCCTATGGCTACACCTTC.

The sample holds a few counts of this clonotype. J is TRBJ1-6 and V is TRBV4-3; no clear D gene. V shed 4 bases and J shed 4 bases, with 8 bases lying between them. CDR3 size: 14 residues. The germline V gene has CDR1 LGHNA and CDR2 YSLEER. The DNA for the CDR3 is TGCGCCAGCAGCCTGGACGGATATAATTCACCCCTCCACTTT. Protein: CASSLDGYNSPLHF.